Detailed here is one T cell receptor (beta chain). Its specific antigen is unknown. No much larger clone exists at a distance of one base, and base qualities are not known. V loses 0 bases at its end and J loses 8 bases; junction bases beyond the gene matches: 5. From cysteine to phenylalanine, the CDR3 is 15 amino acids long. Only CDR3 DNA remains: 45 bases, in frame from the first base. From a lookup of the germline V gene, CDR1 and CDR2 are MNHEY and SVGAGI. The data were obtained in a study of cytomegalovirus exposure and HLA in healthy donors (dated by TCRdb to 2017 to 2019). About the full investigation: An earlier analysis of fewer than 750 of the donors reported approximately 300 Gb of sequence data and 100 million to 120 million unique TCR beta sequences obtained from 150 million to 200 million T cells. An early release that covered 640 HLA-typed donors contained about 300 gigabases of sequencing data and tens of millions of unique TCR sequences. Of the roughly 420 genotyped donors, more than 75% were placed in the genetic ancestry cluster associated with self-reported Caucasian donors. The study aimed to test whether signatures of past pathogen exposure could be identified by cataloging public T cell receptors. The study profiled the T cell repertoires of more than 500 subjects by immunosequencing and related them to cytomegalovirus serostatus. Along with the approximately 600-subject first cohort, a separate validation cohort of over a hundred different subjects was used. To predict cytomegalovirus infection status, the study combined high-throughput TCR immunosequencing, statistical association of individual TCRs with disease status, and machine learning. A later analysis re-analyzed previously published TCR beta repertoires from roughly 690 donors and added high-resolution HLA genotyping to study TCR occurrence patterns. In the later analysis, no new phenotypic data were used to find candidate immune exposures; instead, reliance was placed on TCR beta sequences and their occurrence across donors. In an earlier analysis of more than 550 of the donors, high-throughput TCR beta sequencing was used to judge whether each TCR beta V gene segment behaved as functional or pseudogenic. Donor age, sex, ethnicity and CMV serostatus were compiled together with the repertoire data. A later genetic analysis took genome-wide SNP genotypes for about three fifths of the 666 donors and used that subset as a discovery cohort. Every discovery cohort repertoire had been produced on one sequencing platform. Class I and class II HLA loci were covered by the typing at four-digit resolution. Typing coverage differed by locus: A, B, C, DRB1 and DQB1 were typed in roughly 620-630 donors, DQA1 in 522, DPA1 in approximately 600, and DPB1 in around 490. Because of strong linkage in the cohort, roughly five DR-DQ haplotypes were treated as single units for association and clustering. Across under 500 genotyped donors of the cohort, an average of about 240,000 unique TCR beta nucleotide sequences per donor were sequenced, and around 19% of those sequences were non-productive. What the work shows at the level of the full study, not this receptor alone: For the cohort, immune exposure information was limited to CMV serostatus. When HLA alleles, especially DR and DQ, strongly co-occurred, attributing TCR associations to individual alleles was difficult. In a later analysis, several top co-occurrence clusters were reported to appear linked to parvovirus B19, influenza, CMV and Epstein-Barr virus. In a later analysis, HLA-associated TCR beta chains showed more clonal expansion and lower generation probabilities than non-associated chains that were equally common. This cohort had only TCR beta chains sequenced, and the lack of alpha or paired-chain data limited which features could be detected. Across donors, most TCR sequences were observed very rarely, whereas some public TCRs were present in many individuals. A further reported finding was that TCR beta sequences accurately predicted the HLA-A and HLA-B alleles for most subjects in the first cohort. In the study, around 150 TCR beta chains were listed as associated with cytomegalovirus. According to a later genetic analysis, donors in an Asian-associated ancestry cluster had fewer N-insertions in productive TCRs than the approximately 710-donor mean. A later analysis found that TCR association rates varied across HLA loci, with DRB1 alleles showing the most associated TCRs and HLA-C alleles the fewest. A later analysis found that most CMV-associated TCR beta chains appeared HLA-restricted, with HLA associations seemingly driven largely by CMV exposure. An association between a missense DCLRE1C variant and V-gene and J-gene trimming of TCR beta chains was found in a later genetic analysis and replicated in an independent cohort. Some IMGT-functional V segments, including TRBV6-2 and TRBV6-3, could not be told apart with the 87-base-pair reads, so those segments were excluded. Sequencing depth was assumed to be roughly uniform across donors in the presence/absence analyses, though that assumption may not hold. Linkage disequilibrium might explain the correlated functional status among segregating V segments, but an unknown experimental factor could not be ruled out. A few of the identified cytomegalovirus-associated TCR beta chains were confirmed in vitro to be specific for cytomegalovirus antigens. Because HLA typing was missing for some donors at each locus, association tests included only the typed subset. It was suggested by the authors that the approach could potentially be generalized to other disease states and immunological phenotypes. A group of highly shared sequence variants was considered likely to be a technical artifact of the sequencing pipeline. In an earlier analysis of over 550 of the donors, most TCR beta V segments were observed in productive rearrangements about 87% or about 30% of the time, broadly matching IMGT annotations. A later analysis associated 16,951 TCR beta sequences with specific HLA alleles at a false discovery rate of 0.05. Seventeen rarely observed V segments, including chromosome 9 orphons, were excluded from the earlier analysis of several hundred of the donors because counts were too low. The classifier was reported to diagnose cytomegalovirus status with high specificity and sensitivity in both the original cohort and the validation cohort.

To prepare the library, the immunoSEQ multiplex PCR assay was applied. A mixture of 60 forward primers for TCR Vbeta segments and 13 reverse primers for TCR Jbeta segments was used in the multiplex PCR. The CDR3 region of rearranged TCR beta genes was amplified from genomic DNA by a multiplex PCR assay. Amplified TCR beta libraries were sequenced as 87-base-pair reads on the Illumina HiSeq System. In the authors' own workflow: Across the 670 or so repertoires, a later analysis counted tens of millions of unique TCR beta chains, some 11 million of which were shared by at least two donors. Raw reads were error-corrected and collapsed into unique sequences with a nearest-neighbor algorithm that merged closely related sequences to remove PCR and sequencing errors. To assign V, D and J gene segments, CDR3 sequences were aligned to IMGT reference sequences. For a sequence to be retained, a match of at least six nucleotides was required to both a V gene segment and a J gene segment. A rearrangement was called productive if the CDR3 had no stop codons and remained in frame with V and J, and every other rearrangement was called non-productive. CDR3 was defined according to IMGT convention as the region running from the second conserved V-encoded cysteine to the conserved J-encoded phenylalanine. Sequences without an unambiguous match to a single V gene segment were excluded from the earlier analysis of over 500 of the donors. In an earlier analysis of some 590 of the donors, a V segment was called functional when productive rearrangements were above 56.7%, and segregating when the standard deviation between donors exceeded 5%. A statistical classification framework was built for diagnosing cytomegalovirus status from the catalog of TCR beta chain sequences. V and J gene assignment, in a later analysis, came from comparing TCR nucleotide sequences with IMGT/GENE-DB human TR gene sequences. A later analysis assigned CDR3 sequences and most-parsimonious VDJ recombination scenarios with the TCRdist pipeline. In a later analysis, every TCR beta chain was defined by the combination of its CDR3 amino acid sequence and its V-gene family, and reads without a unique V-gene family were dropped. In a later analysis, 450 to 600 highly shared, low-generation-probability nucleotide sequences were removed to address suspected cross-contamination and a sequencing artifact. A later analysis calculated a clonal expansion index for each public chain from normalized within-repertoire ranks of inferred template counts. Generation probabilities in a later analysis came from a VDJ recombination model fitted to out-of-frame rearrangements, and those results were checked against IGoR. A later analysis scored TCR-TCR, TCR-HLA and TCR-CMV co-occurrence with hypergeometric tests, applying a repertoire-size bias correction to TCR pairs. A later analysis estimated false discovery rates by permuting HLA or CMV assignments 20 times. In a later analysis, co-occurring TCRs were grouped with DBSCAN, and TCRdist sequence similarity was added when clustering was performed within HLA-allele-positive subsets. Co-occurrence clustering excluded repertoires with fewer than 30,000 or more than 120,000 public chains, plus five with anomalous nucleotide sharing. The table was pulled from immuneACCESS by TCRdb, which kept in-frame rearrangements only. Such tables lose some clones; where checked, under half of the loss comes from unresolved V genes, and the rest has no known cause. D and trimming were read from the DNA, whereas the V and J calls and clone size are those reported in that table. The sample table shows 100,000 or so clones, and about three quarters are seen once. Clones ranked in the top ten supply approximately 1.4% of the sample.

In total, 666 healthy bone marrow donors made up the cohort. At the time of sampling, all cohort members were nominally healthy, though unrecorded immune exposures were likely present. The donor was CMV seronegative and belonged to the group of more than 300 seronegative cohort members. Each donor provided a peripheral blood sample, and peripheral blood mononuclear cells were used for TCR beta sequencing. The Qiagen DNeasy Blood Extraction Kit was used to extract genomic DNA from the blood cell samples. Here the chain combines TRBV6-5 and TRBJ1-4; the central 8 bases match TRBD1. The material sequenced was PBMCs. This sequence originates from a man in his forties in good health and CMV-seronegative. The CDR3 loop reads CASSYSGTGDEKLFF. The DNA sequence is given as TGTGCCAGCAGTTACTCTGGGACAGGAGACGAAAAACTGTTTTTT.